This T cell receptor beta chain was obtained from a study of CD8 T cells in ankylosing spondylitis. One entry per CDR3 protein results from TCRdb running MiXCR on the 5' RACE reads. Seen here are just under 350,000 distinct CDR3 sequences, approximately 14% observed once, and the top ten hold about 1%. Study-level results: Some of these motif variants have turned up before, in reports on reactive arthritis synovial fluid and blood. Ankylosing spondylitis blood appeared to carry a characteristic TCR beta motif of several highly homologous variants. Disease-linked clones reportedly showed significant enrichment in matched ankylosing spondylitis synovial fluid.

At least ten counts were recorded for this clonotype. Its antigen remains unknown. The CDR3 is 13 residues long. Trimming shortened V by 1 base and J by 5 bases, and 6 bases separated the two germline ends. The material sequenced was blood, either unsorted or a sorted T cell fraction (not recorded which). The gene calls are TRBV12-3 or TRBV12-4 and TRBJ1-3; no reliable D call. The origin of this receptor is a male donor with ankylosing spondylitis or in good health (not recorded which). The CDR3 region has the DNA TGTGCCAGCAGTTTAGACGGCCGAAACACCATATATTTT. It specifies CASSLDGRNTIYF.